A single sample gave rise to the 10 T cell receptor beta chains below, sequenced in a study of CXCR3-negative and CXCR3-positive naive CD8 T cells. Carrying UMI labels, the TRB cDNA libraries were prepared through 5' RACE. After re-calling the 5' RACE reads, TCRdb lists one entry per CDR3 protein, DNA absent. Here the sample table reports under 7,000 distinct CDR3 sequences. The study's findings and limits: Naive cells that were CXCR3-positive had more hydrophobic TRB CDR3s (compared with CXCR3-negative naive cells).

These receptors' antigens are unknown. Sequencing was performed on naive CXCR3+ CD8+ T cells from blood. The subset here: CD45RO-CCR7+CD27+CD95- naive CD8+ T cells expressing CXCR3 (TNR3+). These receptors were collected from a human donor in good health. Some clones in this sample may be carry-over from other donors' samples.

The genes are TRBV12-3 or TRBV12-4 and TRBJ2-1; TCRdb calls TRBD2, which cannot be checked without DNA. The CDR3 extends over 15 amino acids. This CDR3 is CASRMTSGEYNEQFF.

The chain uses TRBV13 and TRBJ2-1; TCRdb names TRBD2, which stays unverified in the absence of DNA. CDR1 is PRHDT, CDR2 FYEKMQ, per germline (reference sequence). The CDR3 extends over 15 amino acids. The CDR3 here is CASSLASIGGNEQFF.

This clonotype is medium-sized by frequency. The genes are TRBV4-2 and TRBJ2-1; absent DNA, TCRdb's TRBD2 call cannot be checked. Germline V lookup: CDR1 LGHNA, CDR2 YNFKEQ. The length of the CDR3 is 18 residues. The CDR3 protein is CASSQEVLGEGRSNEQFF.

This rearrangement joins TRBV6-6 to TRBJ1-1; TCRdb names TRBD1, which stays unverified in the absence of DNA. The CDR3 is made up of 12 amino acids. Germline loops: CDR1 MNHNY, CDR2 SVGAGI (reference sequence). The CDR3 reads CASSPGTLEAFF.

By frequency, this clonotype is medium-sized. The chain has TRBV29-1 and TRBJ2-1. The CDR3 has 14 amino acids. Looked up from germline, CDR1 is SQVTM and CDR2 is ANQGSEA. The CDR3 reads CSAKIRSSYNEQFF.

The chain uses TRBV25-1 and TRBJ1-2. This CDR3 spans 13 amino acids. Germline CDR1 MGHDK, CDR2 SYGVNS. The CDR3: CASSAPDYYGYTF.

This chain links TRBV6-5 with TRBJ1-4; no DNA is available, so the TRBD1 call from TCRdb remains unchecked. Germline lookup yields CDR1 MNHEY and CDR2 SVGAGI. There are 17 residues in the CDR3. The CDR3: CASSYSWDRAINEKLFF.

The genes are TRBV27 and TRBJ2-7; the D gene TCRdb calls, TRBD2, cannot be checked with no DNA. The CDR3 length is 16 residues. Germline V gene lookup returns CDR1 MNHEY and CDR2 SMNVEV (reference sequence). CDR3 amino acids: CASSLSTSGRDYEQYF.

The rearrangement links TRBV28 to TRBJ2-1; the TRBD2 assignment by TCRdb is unverifiable without DNA. The germline V gene has CDR1 MDHEN and CDR2 SYDVKM. CDR3 size: 18 residues. CDR3: CASSFRHAGLALYNEQFF.

This clonotype registers medium-sized by frequency. The chain joins TRBV29-1 to TRBJ1-2; the D call from TCRdb, TRBD1, cannot be confirmed without DNA. Per the germline V gene, CDR1 is SQVTM and CDR2 is ANQGSEA. The length of the CDR3 is 12 residues. Here the CDR3 reads CSVVGARDGYTF.